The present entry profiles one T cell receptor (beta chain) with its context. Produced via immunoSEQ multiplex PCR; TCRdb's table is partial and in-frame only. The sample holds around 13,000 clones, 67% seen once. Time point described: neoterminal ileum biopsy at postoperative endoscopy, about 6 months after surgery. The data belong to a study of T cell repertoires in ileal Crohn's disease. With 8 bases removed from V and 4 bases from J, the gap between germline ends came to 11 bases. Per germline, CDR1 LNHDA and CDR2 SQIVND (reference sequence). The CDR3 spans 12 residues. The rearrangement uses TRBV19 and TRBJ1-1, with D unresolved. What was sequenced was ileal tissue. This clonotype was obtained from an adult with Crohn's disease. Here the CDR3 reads CASQRRFTEAFF. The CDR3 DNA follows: TGTGCCAGTCAGCGTAGGTTCACTGAAGCTTTCTTT.